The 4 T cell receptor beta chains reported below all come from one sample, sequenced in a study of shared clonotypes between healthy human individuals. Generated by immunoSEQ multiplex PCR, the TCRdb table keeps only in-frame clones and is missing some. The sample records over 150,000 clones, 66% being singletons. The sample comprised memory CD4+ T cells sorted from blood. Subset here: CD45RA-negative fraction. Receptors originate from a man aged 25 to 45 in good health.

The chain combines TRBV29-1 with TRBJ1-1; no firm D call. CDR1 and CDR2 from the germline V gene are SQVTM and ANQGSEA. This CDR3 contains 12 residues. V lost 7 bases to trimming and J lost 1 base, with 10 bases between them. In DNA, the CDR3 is TGCAGCGCCCAGAGGGAGAACACTGAAGCTTTCTTT. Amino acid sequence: CSAQRENTEAFF.

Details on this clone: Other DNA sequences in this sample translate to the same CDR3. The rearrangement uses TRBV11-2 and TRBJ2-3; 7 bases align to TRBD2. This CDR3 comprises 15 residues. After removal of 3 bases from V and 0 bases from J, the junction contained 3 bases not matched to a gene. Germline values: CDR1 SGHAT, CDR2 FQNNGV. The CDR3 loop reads CASSLDGRSTDTQYF. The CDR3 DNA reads TGTGCCAGCAGCTTGGACGGGAGGAGCACAGATACGCAGTATTTT.

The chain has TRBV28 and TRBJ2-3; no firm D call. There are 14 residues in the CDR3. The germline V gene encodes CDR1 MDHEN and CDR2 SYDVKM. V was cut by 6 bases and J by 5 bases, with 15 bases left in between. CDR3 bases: TGTGCCAGCAGCTACCAGCGTGGGCGAGATACGCAGTATTTT. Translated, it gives CASSYQRGRDTQYF.

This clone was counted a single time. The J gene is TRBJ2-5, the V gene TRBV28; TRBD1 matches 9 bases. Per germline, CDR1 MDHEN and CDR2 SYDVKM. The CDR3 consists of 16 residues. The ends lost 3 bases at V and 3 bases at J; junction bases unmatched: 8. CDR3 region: CASSFGTGITKETQYF. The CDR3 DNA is TGTGCCAGCAGTTTCGGGACAGGGATTACGAAAGAGACCCAGTACTTC.